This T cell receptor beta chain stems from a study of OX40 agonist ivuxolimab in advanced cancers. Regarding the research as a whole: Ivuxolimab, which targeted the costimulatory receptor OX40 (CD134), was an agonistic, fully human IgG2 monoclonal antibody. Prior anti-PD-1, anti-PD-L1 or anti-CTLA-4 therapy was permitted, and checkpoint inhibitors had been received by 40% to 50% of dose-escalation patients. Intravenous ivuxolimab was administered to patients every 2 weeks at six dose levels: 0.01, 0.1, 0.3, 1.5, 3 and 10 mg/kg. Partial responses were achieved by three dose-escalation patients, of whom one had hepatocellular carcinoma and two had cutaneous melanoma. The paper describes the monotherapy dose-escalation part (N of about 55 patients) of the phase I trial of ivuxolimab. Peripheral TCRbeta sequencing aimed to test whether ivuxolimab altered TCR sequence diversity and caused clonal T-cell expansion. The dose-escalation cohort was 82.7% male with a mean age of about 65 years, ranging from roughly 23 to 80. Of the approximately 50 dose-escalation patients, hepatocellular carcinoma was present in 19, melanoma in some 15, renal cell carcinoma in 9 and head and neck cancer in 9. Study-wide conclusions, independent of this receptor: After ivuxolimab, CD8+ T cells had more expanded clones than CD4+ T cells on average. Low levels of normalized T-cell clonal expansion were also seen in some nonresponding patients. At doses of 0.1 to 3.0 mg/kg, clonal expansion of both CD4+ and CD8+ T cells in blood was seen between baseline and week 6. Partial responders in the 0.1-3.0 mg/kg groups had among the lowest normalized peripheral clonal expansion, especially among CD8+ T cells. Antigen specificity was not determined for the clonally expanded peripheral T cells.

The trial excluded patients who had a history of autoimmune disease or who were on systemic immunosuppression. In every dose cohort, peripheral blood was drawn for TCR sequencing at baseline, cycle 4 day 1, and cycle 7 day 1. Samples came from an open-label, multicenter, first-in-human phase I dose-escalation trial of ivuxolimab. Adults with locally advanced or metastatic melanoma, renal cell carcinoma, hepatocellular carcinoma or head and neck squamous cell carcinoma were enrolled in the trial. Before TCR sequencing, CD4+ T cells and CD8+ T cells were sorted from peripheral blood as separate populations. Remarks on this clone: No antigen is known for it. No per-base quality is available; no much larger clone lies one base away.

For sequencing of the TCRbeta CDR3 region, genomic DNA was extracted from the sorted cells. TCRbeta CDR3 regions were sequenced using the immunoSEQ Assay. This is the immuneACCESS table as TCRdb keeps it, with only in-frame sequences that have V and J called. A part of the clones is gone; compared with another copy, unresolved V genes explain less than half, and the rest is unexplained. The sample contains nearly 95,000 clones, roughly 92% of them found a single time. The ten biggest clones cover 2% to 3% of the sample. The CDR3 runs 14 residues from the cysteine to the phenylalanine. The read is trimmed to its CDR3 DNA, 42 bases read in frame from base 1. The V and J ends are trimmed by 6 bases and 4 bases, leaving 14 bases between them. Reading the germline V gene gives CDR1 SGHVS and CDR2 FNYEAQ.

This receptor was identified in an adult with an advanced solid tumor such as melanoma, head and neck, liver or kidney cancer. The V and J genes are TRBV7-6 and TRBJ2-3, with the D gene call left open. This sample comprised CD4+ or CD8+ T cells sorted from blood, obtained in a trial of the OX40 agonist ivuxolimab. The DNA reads TGTGCCAGCAGTTTGGGAACACCACCAGATACGCAGTATTTT. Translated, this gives CASSLGTPPDTQYF.